This T cell receptor beta chain was found in a study of shared clonotypes between healthy human individuals. This clone was seen a single time. Its antigen is undetermined. Across several immunoSEQ plates, the genomic DNA of each subset was split evenly. Sequencing used immunoSEQ multiplex PCR; TCRdb keeps in-frame clones, though not all of them. Of some 380,000 clones detected, approximately 97% appear once; the ten largest clones hold around 0.32%. Germline V lookup: CDR1 GTSNPN, CDR2 SVGIG (reference sequence). This CDR3 spans 17 amino acids. Trimming cost V 2 bases and J 5 bases, with 21 bases left between them. Caucasian adults residing in Nashville, Tennessee made up all the donors. Study results and caveats: All-four-donor shared clonotypes had higher generation probabilities than non-shared clonotypes did. The expectation was that sequencing depth would affect clonotype sharing among donors.

The rearrangement uses TRBV30 and TRBJ2-2; D not certain. The specimen was memory CD8+ T cells sorted from blood. The subset: CD45RO+ cells pooled with CCR7-negative TemRA cells. The sequence was obtained from a man aged 25 to 40 in good health. CDR3 in amino acids: CAWSFGLVDQLTGELFF. CDR3 DNA sequence: TGTGCCTGGAGTTTCGGTCTTGTGGATCAATTGACCGGGGAGCTGTTTTTT. Full variable domain (remainder filled in from reference TRBV30 and TRBJ2-2): SQTIHQWPATLVQPVGSPLSLECTVEGTSNPNLYWYRQAAGRGLQLLFYSVGIGQISSEVPQNLSASRPQDRQFILSSKKLLLSDSGFYLCAWSFGLVDQLTGELFFGEGSRLTVL.